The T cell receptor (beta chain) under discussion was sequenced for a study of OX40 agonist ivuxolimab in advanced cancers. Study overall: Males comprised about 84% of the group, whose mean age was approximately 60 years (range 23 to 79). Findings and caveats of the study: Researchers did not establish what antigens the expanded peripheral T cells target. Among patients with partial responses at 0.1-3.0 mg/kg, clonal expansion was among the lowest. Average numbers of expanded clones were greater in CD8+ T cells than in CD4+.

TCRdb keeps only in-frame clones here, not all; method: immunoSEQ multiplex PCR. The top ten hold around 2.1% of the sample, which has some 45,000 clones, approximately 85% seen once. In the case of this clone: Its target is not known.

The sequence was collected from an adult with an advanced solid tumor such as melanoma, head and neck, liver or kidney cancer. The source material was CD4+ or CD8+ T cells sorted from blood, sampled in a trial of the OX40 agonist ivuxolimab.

CDR3 sequence (DNA): TGTGCCAGCTGGGGACTAGCGGGGGGGCGGAACCCGAGCTCCTACAATGAGCAGTTCTTC. Its protein is CASWGLAGGRNPSSYNEQFF. This chain joins TRBV2 and TRBJ2-1; 16 bases align to TRBD2. The trim removed 8 bases at V and 0 bases at J, leaving 13 bases unmatched. The CDR3 contains 20 residues. Germline assignment: CDR1 SNHLY and CDR2 FYNNEI.